This T cell receptor beta chain was observed in a study of blood T cell repertoires in COVID-19. Participants were placed into cohorts based on the clinical history they reported. Two consecutive negative NP/OP PCR tests, clearance, or resolved symptoms defined Cohort 3 recovery. TCRdb's copy holds only in-frame clones and misses some; the assay was immunoSEQ multiplex PCR. The sample lists about 130,000 clones; 86% were seen once. Looked up from germline, CDR1 is LGHDT and CDR2 is YNNKEL (reference sequence). Trimming removed 4 bases at V and 0 bases at J, with 13 bases between. The CDR3 is 17 amino acids.

The clonotype comes from a woman in her forties or fifties who had recovered from COVID-19. The sequenced sample consisted of PBMCs or T cells enriched from blood (not recorded which). The chain recombines TRBV3-1 (or the pseudogene TRBV3-2) with TRBJ1-6, with TRBD1 as a possible D gene (6 bases). In DNA form, the CDR3 reads TGTGCCAGCAGCCGGAACACAGGGTTCTCCTATAATTCACCCCTCCACTTT. Encoded protein: CASSRNTGFSYNSPLHF.